This passage covers 27 T cell receptor beta chains from one sample sequenced in a study of cytomegalovirus exposure and HLA in healthy donors. Amplification used 60 Vbeta primers and 13 Jbeta primers. The protocol was immunoSEQ multiplex PCR, while the TCRdb copy is restricted to in-frame clones and leaves out a portion. The sample records approximately 90,000 clones, less than 10% being singletons. Sequencing was done on a sample of PBMCs. These receptors were collected from a man aged 50 to 59 in good health and CMV-seronegative.

The DNA for the CDR3 is TGTGCCAGCAGCTTAGGACTAGCGGGAATCGGGACCCAGTACTTC. It translates to CASSLGLAGIGTQYF. The chain carries TRBV7-8 and TRBJ2-5; 11 bases map to TRBD2. The CDR3 has 15 residues. V gave up 1 base and J gave up 7 bases; unmatched junction bases: 5. Looked up from germline, CDR1 is SGHVS and CDR2 is FQNEAQ.

This chain connects TRBV29-1 to TRBJ1-5; TRBD1 aligns across 9 bases. Unmatched junction bases numbered 6, after V lost 8 bases and J lost 1 base. Germline V CDR1 and CDR2: SQVTM, ANQGSEA. The CDR3 sequence is 14 residues long. The CDR3 DNA is TGCAGCATCACCGGGACAGGGAGCAATCAGCCCCAGCATTTT. Translating it yields CSITGTGSNQPQHF.

In this sample, this clone turned up a few times. The chain uses TRBV27 and TRBJ2-7; 7 bases map to TRBD1. V shed 6 bases and J 2 bases; nucleotides not matched to a gene: 10. The germline gives CDR1 MNHEY, CDR2 SMNVEV (reference sequence). The CDR3 runs to 15 residues. The CDR3 region has the DNA TGTGCCAGCAGGTCGGGACAGCAGTTTCCCTACGAGCAGTACTTC. This gives the protein CASRSGQQFPYEQYF.

V and J are TRBV27 and TRBJ1-1, with 9 nucleotides matching TRBD1. V was clipped by 0 bases and J by 0 bases; unmatched bases: 11. The CDR3 is 19 amino acids. Germline-derived CDR1 and CDR2 are MNHEY and SMNVEV (reference sequence). CDR3 residues: CASSLSRDRVRDMNTEAFF. CDR3 DNA: TGTGCCAGCAGTTTATCACGGGACAGGGTGCGGGACATGAACACTGAAGCTTTCTTT.

The rearrangement uses TRBV7-9 and TRBJ1-1; the D gene is possibly TRBD1 (5 bases). The CDR3 totals 13 residues. The V gene lost 5 bases and the J gene lost 1 base, with 8 bases spanning the gap. The germline CDR1 and CDR2 sequences are SEHNR and FQNEAQ (reference sequence). The CDR3 loop reads CASSGAWNTEAFF. Written as DNA, the CDR3 is TGTGCCAGCAGCGGGGCGTGGAACACTGAAGCTTTCTTT.

The gene calls are TRBV5-6 and TRBJ2-1; 13 positions match TRBD2. V shed 0 bases and J 5 bases; nucleotides not matched to a gene: 5. Germline-derived CDR1 and CDR2 are SGHDT and YYEEEE. The CDR3 runs to 17 residues. The CDR3 sequence is CASSLGITSGGDNEQFF. CDR3 nucleotide sequence: TGTGCCAGCAGCTTGGGTATAACTAGCGGGGGGGACAATGAGCAGTTCTTC. The variable domain in full, completed from reference TRBV5-6 and TRBJ2-1, reads DAGVTQSPTHLIKTRGQQVTLRCSPKSGHDTVSWYQQALGQGPQFIFQYYEEEERQRGNFPDRFSGHQFPNYSSELNVNALLLGDSALYLCASSLGITSGGDNEQFFGPGTRLTVL.

In its sample, this clone was seen once. The V gene is TRBV18, the J gene TRBJ1-3, with 7 bases identical to TRBD1. This CDR3 has 14 residues. Germline CDR1 is KGHSH and CDR2 is LQKENI. The V gene end was trimmed by 6 bases and the J gene end by 3 bases; junction bases not matched to a gene: 5. The CDR3 sequence: CASSIDRVGNTIYF. DNA for the CDR3: TGTGCCAGCTCTATCGACAGGGTTGGAAACACCATATATTTT. The full variable domain, rest sourced from reference TRBV18 and TRBJ1-3, is NAGVMQNPRHLVRRRGQEARLRCSPMKGHSHVYWYRQLPEEGLKFMVYLQKENIIDESGMPKERFSAEFPKEGPSILRIQQVVRGDSAAYFCASSIDRVGNTIYFGEGSWLTVV.

In this sample, this clone turned up a few times. The chain joins TRBV28 to TRBJ1-5, with D unclear. Trimming left V 5 bases short and J 3 bases short, with 14 bases between. CDR1 and CDR2 from the germline V gene are MDHEN and SYDVKM. The CDR3 is made up of 15 amino acids. The CDR3 spells CASSPQLTINQPQHF. CDR3 bases: TGTGCCAGCAGTCCACAGCTTACAATCAATCAGCCCCAGCATTTT.

The rearrangement uses TRBV7-9 and TRBJ2-3; maybe TRBD2 (6 bases). Between the trimmed V and J ends, which lost 7 bases and 7 bases, there was a span of 15 bases. The CDR3 has 13 amino acids. Per the germline V gene, CDR1 is SEHNR and CDR2 is FQNEAQ (reference sequence). The CDR3 nucleotides read TGTGCCAGCAACCCGACGGAGGGGAATACGCAGTATTTT. It encodes CASNPTEGNTQYF.

This clone was detected only a few times. The chain has TRBV7-2 and TRBJ2-5; perhaps TRBD2 as D (5 bases). V lost 1 base and J lost 5, with 14 bases in between. Germline CDR1 SGHTA, CDR2 FQGNSA. This CDR3 has 15 amino acids. In DNA, the CDR3 is TGTGCCAGCAGCTTAGGGACTTCTCTTGTGGAGACCCAGTACTTC. This translates into CASSLGTSLVETQYF. The full variable domain, with the rest looked up from reference TRBV7-2 and TRBJ2-5, is GAGVSQSPSNKVTEKGKDVELRCDPISGHTALYWYRQSLGQGLEFLIYFQGNSAPDKSGLPSDRFSAERTGGSVSTLTIQRTQQEDSAVYLCASSLGTSLVETQYFGPGTRLLVL.

The gene calls are TRBV2 and TRBJ1-1; 8 bases are shared with TRBD1. Trimming took 2 bases from V and 2 from J; bases not matched to a gene: 4. This CDR3 is built from 15 residues. The V gene's germline CDR1 is SNHLY and CDR2 FYNNEI. The CDR3 bases are TGTGCCAGCAGTGAACGGACAGGGACTAACACTGAAGCTTTCTTT. Translating gives CASSERTGTNTEAFF.

The V gene is TRBV19, the J gene TRBJ2-5; no definite D call. The CDR3 runs to 13 residues. Germline-derived CDR1 and CDR2 are LNHDA and SQIVND (reference sequence). Deletions cut 6 bases from V and 0 bases from J, with 8 bases between. CDR3 sequence (DNA): TGTGCCAGTAGCCGGTCGTACCAAGAGACCCAGTACTTC. Its translation: CASSRSYQETQYF.

This chain joins TRBV9 and TRBJ1-5; the D gene is possibly TRBD1 (6 bases). V lost 3 bases and J lost 8, with 18 bases in between. The CDR3 sequence is 15 residues long. Germline V lookup: CDR1 SGDLS, CDR2 YYNGEE. CDR3 amino acids: CASSGGGGGEEPQHF. The CDR3 region has the DNA TGTGCCAGCAGCGGAGGGGGGGGAGGTGAGGAGCCCCAGCATTTT.

This clone was detected only a few times. The CDR3 reads CASSTGTSGRAADTQYF. In DNA, the CDR3 is TGTGCCAGCAGCACCGGGACTAGCGGGAGGGCCGCGGATACGCAGTATTTT. The gene calls are TRBV11-3 and TRBJ2-3; 16 positions agree with TRBD2. There are 17 residues in the CDR3. The germline CDR1 and CDR2 sequences are SGHNT and YENEEA. With 5 bases clipped from V and 6 bases from J, the junction kept 8 bases outside the gene matches.

This clone was detected only a few times. The chain uses TRBV7-9 and TRBJ2-7; no reliable D call. The CDR3 consists of 14 residues. CDR1 SEHNR and CDR2 FQNEAQ come from the germline V gene (reference sequence). V lost 2 bases, J lost 2 bases, and 10 bases lay in between. Written as DNA, the CDR3 is TGTGCCAGCAGCTTATCACTTGTTGCCTACGAGCAGTACTTC. This encodes CASSLSLVAYEQYF.

The rearrangement joins TRBV28 to TRBJ1-2, with 8 nucleotides matching TRBD1. The CDR3 consists of 14 residues. Per germline, CDR1 MDHEN and CDR2 SYDVKM. V gave up 3 bases and J gave up 4 bases; unmatched junction bases: 4. This CDR3 reads CASSLTRGLYGYTF. The CDR3 nucleotides are TGTGCCAGCAGTTTGACCAGGGGGCTCTATGGCTACACCTTC.

This clone was seen more than once but under ten times. This sequence joins TRBV5-1 and TRBJ2-2, with D uncertain. V lost 4 bases and J lost 1, with 14 bases in between. Germline CDR1 and CDR2: SGHRS and YFSETQ. The CDR3 extends over 16 amino acids. CDR3 DNA sequence: TGCGCCAGCAGCAGACTCGAGACGGGGAACACCGGGGAGCTGTTTTTT. This sequence encodes CASSRLETGNTGELFF.

This clone was picked up a small number of times. The chain uses TRBV11-2 and TRBJ2-1; D is perhaps TRBD2 (5 bases). Between the trimmed V and J ends, which lost 2 bases and 9 bases, there was a span of 17 bases. The CDR3 contains 15 residues. Germline loops: CDR1 SGHAT, CDR2 FQNNGV. The CDR3 is CASSLSQAGMGEQFF. The DNA for the CDR3 is TGTGCCAGCAGCTTATCGCAGGCCGGGATGGGTGAGCAGTTCTTC.

The chain couples TRBV5-1 to TRBJ2-7, with 14 bases aligning to TRBD2. Germline values: CDR1 SGHRS, CDR2 YFSETQ. V lost 2 bases and J lost 5; bases outside the gene matches: 3. This CDR3 comprises 15 residues. The DNA of the CDR3 is TGCGCCAGCAGCTTAGGACTAGCGGGGGGCCACGAGCAGTACTTC. It encodes CASSLGLAGGHEQYF.

This clone was counted between two and nine times. The chain carries TRBV29-1 and TRBJ2-6, with TRBD1 as a possible D gene (5 bases). CDR1 and CDR2 (germline): SQVTM, ANQGSEA. The CDR3 loop spans 16 amino acids. Trimming took off 4 bases at V and 1 base at J, with 14 bases between the two ends. Here the CDR3 DNA reads TGCAGCGTTGGGGCAGGGATGGGGTCTGGGGCCAACGTCCTGACTTTC. Translated, it gives CSVGAGMGSGANVLTF.

This clone came up a few times. The chain has TRBV21-1 and TRBJ1-2. TRBV21-1 is a pseudogene locus. The CDR3 has 16 amino acids. CDR3 residues: CASPGGGDSWDYGYTF. Written as DNA, the CDR3 is TGTGCCAGCCCTGGAGGCGGGGATTCATGGGACTATGGCTACACCTTC.

The chain has TRBV6-5 and TRBJ1-1; D is unclear. Trimming shortened V by 0 bases and J by 7 bases, and 12 bases separated the two germline ends. This CDR3 contains 14 residues. From germline, CDR1 is MNHEY and CDR2 SVGAGI. CDR3 in amino acids: CASSYSPTTGEAFF. CDR3 coding DNA: TGTGCCAGCAGTTACTCCCCAACGACGGGTGAAGCTTTCTTT.

The chain uses TRBV4-3 and TRBJ2-2, with TRBD1 as a possible D gene (6 bases). The V end was cut by 4 bases, the J end by 4 bases, with 13 bases between. The germline V gene encodes CDR1 LGHNA and CDR2 YSLEER. The CDR3 has 15 amino acids. In DNA form, the CDR3 reads TGCGCCAGCAGCCCAAAGCAGGGGTCCACCGGGGAGCTGTTTTTT. It translates to CASSPKQGSTGELFF.

The CDR3 region is CASSKRESGANVLTF. CDR3 nucleotides: TGTGCCAGCAGCAAGAGGGAATCTGGGGCCAACGTCCTGACTTTC. The chain is built from TRBV7-3 and TRBJ2-6, with D maybe TRBD2 (5 bases). V dropped 5 bases and J dropped 1 base, with 9 bases sitting between them. There are 15 residues in the CDR3. CDR1 SGHTA and CDR2 FQGTGA come from the germline V gene.

The genes are TRBV29-1 and TRBJ2-5, with 9 bases lining up with TRBD2. Looked up from germline, CDR1 is SQVTM and CDR2 is ANQGSEA. This CDR3 region has 14 residues. Trimming took 5 bases from V and 4 from J; bases not matched to a gene: 8. CDR3 loop: CSVPGTSFSETQYF. The DNA for the CDR3 is TGCAGCGTTCCCGGGACTAGCTTTTCAGAGACCCAGTACTTC. Variable domain in full (rest from reference TRBV29-1 and TRBJ2-5): SAVISQKPSRDICQRGTSLTIQCQVDSQVTMMFWYRQQPGQSLTLIATANQGSEATYESGFVIDKFPISRPNLTFSTLTVSNMSPEDSSIYLCSVPGTSFSETQYFGPGTRLLVL.

The chain couples TRBV6-5 to TRBJ2-3, with TRBD2 identical over 8 bases. Germline V gene data show CDR1 as MNHEY and CDR2 as SVGAGI. J lost 7 bases, V lost 0 bases, and 9 bases had no gene match. CDR3 length equals 16 residues. The CDR3 bases are TGTGCCAGCAGTTACTCATCCGGGGGGGCCTCATATACGCAGTATTTT. Its protein product is CASSYSSGGASYTQYF.

This clone has just a few counts. The chain couples TRBV7-6 to TRBJ2-7; 9 bases are shared with TRBD1. With V trimmed by 5 bases and J by 0 bases, 5 bases remained unmatched. The CDR3 runs 15 residues. Germline values: CDR1 SGHVS, CDR2 FNYEAQ. In DNA, the CDR3 is TGTGCCAGCAGCCCCGGGACAGGGAGCTCCTACGAGCAGTACTTC. It codes for CASSPGTGSSYEQYF.